A single sample is the source of the 17 T cell receptor beta chains below, sequenced in a study of T cells expressing NK-cell markers. TCRdb reanalyzed the 5' RACE reads and collapses them to one entry per CDR3 protein, without DNA. The sample totals over 350,000 distinct CDR3 sequences; its top ten clones hold around a tenth. Input material: blood T cells: a sorted CD56 or NKG2C T cell subset, CD4+ or CD8+ T cells, or bulk PBMC T cells (not recorded which). The receptor source for this set is a woman between 45 and 60 years old in good health.

The chain employs TRBV29-1 and TRBJ1-1. Germline-derived CDR1 and CDR2 are SQVTM and ANQGSEA. The CDR3 runs 19 residues. Here the CDR3 reads CSVEEFVYSRPSLNTEAFF.

The V gene is TRBV12-2, the J gene TRBJ2-2; TCRdb gives TRBD2 as the D gene, but with no DNA this cannot be confirmed. TRBV12-2 is deemed a pseudogene. CDR3 length: 18 amino acids. CDR3 loop: CASRSPPRARPRPGELFF.

V is TRBV6-5 and J is TRBJ2-2. The CDR3 is 14 residues long. CDR1 MNHEY and CDR2 SVGAGI come from the germline V gene. The CDR3 sequence is CASSYFEGTGELFF.

The chain couples TRBV12-3 or TRBV12-4 to TRBJ2-3; TCRdb proposes TRBD2, but this gene call is untestable without DNA. The CDR3 loop spans 16 amino acids. This CDR3 reads CASSSRTRGSTDTQYF.

CDR3 sequence: CSVEADRERAGELFF. The chain recombines TRBV29-1 with TRBJ2-2; checking the TCRdb D call of TRBD1 is not possible without DNA. In germline, CDR1 is SQVTM, CDR2 ANQGSEA. The CDR3 has 15 residues.

This sequence joins TRBV10-3 and TRBJ2-7; without DNA, the TCRdb call of TRBD1 cannot be checked. This CDR3 has 12 amino acids. Germline V gene lookup returns CDR1 ENHRY and CDR2 SYGVKD. CDR3 loop: CAISETPSEQYF.

This chain links TRBV19 with TRBJ1-1; TCRdb's D gene call, TRBD1, goes unchecked for lack of DNA. This CDR3 spans 14 amino acids. Germline CDR1 LNHDA, CDR2 SQIVND (reference sequence). The CDR3 sequence: CASRTRVRNTEAFF. Filled out from reference TRBV19 and TRBJ1-1, the complete variable domain reads DGGITQSPKYLFRKEGQNVTLSCEQNLNHDAMYWYRQDPGQGLRLIYYSQIVNDFQKGDIAEGYSVSREKKESFPLTVTSAQKNPTAFYLCASRTRVRNTEAFFGQGTRLTVV.

The chain is built from TRBV29-1 and TRBJ1-2; TCRdb's D call of TRBD1 is untestable without DNA. This CDR3 has 12 amino acids. Germline CDR1 reads SQVTM; CDR2 reads ANQGSEA. The CDR3 is CSVGNRGSGYTF.

The chain is built from TRBV11-2 and TRBJ2-1; TCRdb returns TRBD2, unconfirmable since there is no DNA. The CDR3 runs 16 residues. Germline V gene lookup returns CDR1 SGHAT and CDR2 FQNNGV. Here the CDR3 reads CASSPSGSHPYNEQFF.

CDR3 sequence: CSAGTDSSNTEAFF. The V gene is TRBV20-1, the J gene TRBJ1-1. The germline CDR1 and CDR2 sequences are DFQATT and SNEGSKA (reference sequence). This CDR3 has 14 residues.

The chain combines TRBV6-1 with TRBJ1-2; with no DNA, the TCRdb D assignment of TRBD1 cannot be verified. CDR1 MNHNS and CDR2 SASEGT come from the germline V gene. The CDR3 covers 15 residues. The CDR3 loop reads CASTAFGQGDLGYTF.

The rearrangement joins TRBV6-2 or TRBV6-3 to TRBJ2-1. This CDR3 has 17 amino acids. Germline-derived CDR1 and CDR2 are MNHEY and SVGEGT. CDR3 sequence reads: CASSPYGLLLLLNEQFF.

This sequence joins TRBV28 and TRBJ2-5; TCRdb selects TRBD1, and the lack of DNA leaves this call unchecked. The CDR3 contains 16 residues. The germline gives CDR1 MDHEN, CDR2 SYDVKM. CDR3 region: CASSPTLQGKGETQYF. Drawing the rest from reference TRBV28 and TRBJ2-5, the complete variable domain is DVKVTQSSRYLVKRTGEKVFLECVQDMDHENMFWYRQDPGLGLRLIYFSYDVKMKEKGDIPEGYSVSREKKERFSLILESASTNQTSMYLCASSPTLQGKGETQYFGPGTRLLVL.

This CDR3 reads CASSYSIPGATNEKLFF. V and J are TRBV6-2 or TRBV6-3 and TRBJ1-4; TCRdb reports TRBD1, a call that lacks DNA to check it against. The length of the CDR3 is 17 residues. The V gene's germline CDR1 is MNHEY and CDR2 SVGEGT.

The chain employs TRBV7-3 and TRBJ2-3; absent DNA, TCRdb's TRBD2 call cannot be checked. CDR1 is SGHTA and CDR2 is FQGTGA in the germline V gene. The CDR3 is 15 residues long. The CDR3 loop reads CASSPTSGDLDTQYF.

The gene calls are TRBV4-1 and TRBJ2-3; TCRdb's assignment of TRBD1 cannot be checked, as there is no DNA. Germline lookup yields CDR1 MGHRA and CDR2 YSYEKL. The CDR3 has 17 amino acids. The CDR3 is CASSQDPVGGRTDTQYF.

The gene calls are TRBV9 and TRBJ1-1. This CDR3 spans 15 amino acids. Germline lookup yields CDR1 SGDLS and CDR2 YYNGEE. CDR3 sequence: CASSPDLPSNTEAFF. The full variable domain, with the rest looked up from reference TRBV9 and TRBJ1-1, is DSGVTQTPKHLITATGQRVTLRCSPRSGDLSVYWYQQSLDQGLQFLIQYYNGEERAKGNILERFSAQQFPDLHSELNLSSLELGDSALYFCASSPDLPSNTEAFFGQGTRLTVV.